The rows below give T cell receptor beta chains drawn from one sample of a study of blood T cells in healthy people across ages. TCRdb re-analysed the 5' RACE reads in MiXCR, keeping a single row per CDR3 protein. The sample includes roughly 560,000 distinct CDR3 sequences, about 25% seen only once; the top ten take under 9%. A further study also used this sample, focusing on T cells of mothers and their children.

The sequenced material came from blood. The receptors stem from a boy aged 5 to 17 in good health. Each CDR3 is given with its conserved first and last residue. Fields, in order: J gene, D gene, CDR3 length, V gene, clone size, CDR3 DNA, CDR3 protein. D genes are given only for firm matches. For some rows the clone size is stated as once, few or many, or as a class when expanded; others skip it.

J gene: TRBJ2-7
D gene: .
CDR3 length: 14
V gene: TRBV6-6
clone size: many
CDR3 DNA: TGTGCCAGCAGTTACTCCGGGATCTCCTACGAGCAGTACTTC
CDR3 protein: CASSYSGISYEQYF

J gene: TRBJ2-7
D gene: TRBD1
CDR3 length: 16
V gene: TRBV10-3
clone size: few
CDR3 DNA: TGTGCCATCAGTGAGTCGGGACAGGGAATTCCCTACGAGCAGTACTTC
CDR3 protein: CAISESGQGIPYEQYF

J gene: TRBJ2-7
D gene: TRBD1
CDR3 length: 16
V gene: TRBV4-3
clone size: .
CDR3 DNA: TGCGCCAGCAGCCAAAGCACCGGGACAGGGGGCTACGAGCAGTACTTC
CDR3 protein: CASSQSTGTGGYEQYF

J gene: TRBJ1-2
D gene: .
CDR3 length: 14
V gene: TRBV14
clone size: .
CDR3 DNA: TGTGCCAGCAGCCAATCGGGAGGATACTATGGCTACACCTTC
CDR3 protein: CASSQSGGYYGYTF

J gene: TRBJ2-1
D gene: TRBD2
CDR3 length: 17
V gene: TRBV7-8
clone size: .
CDR3 DNA: TGTGCCAGCAGCCCGCTGTTGGGGAGCGGGGGCTACAATGAGCAGTTCTTC
CDR3 protein: CASSPLLGSGGYNEQFF

J gene: TRBJ2-3
D gene: .
CDR3 length: 12
V gene: TRBV29-1
clone size: few
CDR3 DNA: TGCAGCGTTCCCAAAAGCACAGATACGCAGTATTTT
CDR3 protein: CSVPKSTDTQYF

J gene: TRBJ2-5
D gene: .
CDR3 length: 14
V gene: TRBV20-1
clone size: few
CDR3 DNA: TGCAGTGCTAGAGGGCCCGTGGGGGAAGAGACCCAGTACTTC
CDR3 protein: CSARGPVGEETQYF

J gene: TRBJ2-7
D gene: TRBD2
CDR3 length: 14
V gene: TRBV6-5
clone size: .
CDR3 DNA: TGTGCCAGCGGATGGACTAGCGGGAGTGGCGAACAGTACTTC
CDR3 protein: CASGWTSGSGEQYF

J gene: TRBJ2-3
D gene: TRBD2
CDR3 length: 15
V gene: TRBV4-3
clone size: many
CDR3 DNA: TGCGCCAGCAGCCAAGACGGGGGGGCCACAGATACGCAGTATTTT
CDR3 protein: CASSQDGGATDTQYF

J gene: TRBJ2-1
D gene: .
CDR3 length: 15
V gene: TRBV24-1
clone size: few
CDR3 DNA: TGTGCCGCCAGTGAATCGGGGAGCTCCTACAATGAGCAGTTCTTC
CDR3 protein: CAASESGSSYNEQFF

J gene: TRBJ1-1
D gene: TRBD1
CDR3 length: 15
V gene: TRBV4-3
clone size: .
CDR3 DNA: TGCGCCAGCAGCCAACGAGCAGGGGGAGTCACTGAAGCTTTCTTT
CDR3 protein: CASSQRAGGVTEAFF

J gene: TRBJ2-7
D gene: .
CDR3 length: 15
V gene: TRBV6-2/TRBV6-3
clone size: few
CDR3 DNA: TGTGCCAGCAGTTACGGGTTTTCAGGGTACAACGAGCAGTACTTC
CDR3 protein: CASSYGFSGYNEQYF

J gene: TRBJ2-1
D gene: .
CDR3 length: 13
V gene: TRBV7-9
clone size: .
CDR3 DNA: TGTGCCAGCAGCTCGGGAAGGGCATATGAGCAGTTCTTC
CDR3 protein: CASSSGRAYEQFF

J gene: TRBJ2-1
D gene: .
CDR3 length: 19
V gene: TRBV7-2
clone size: few
CDR3 DNA: TGTGCCAGCAGCTCCTATAGGAGGGGGGGCCTAGTTCCAAACAATGAGCAGTTCTTC
CDR3 protein: CASSSYRRGGLVPNNEQFF

J gene: TRBJ1-5
D gene: .
CDR3 length: 15
V gene: TRBV4-2
clone size: few
CDR3 DNA: TGTGCCAGCAGCCTCTTGACCAAGGGCAATCAGCCCCAGCATTTT
CDR3 protein: CASSLLTKGNQPQHF

J gene: TRBJ2-3
D gene: TRBD1
CDR3 length: 16
V gene: TRBV5-6
clone size: few
CDR3 DNA: TGTGCCAGCACCGATCGGGACAGGGGGTTAGGAGATACGCAGTATTTT
CDR3 protein: CASTDRDRGLGDTQYF

J gene: TRBJ1-1
D gene: .
CDR3 length: 14
V gene: TRBV6-6
clone size: few
CDR3 DNA: TGTGCCAGCAGTTACCTCGGACAGACCACTGAAGCTTTCTTT
CDR3 protein: CASSYLGQTTEAFF

J gene: TRBJ2-7
D gene: .
CDR3 length: 12
V gene: TRBV28
clone size: .
CDR3 DNA: TGTGCCAGCAGTGACCCTAGGTACGAGCAGTACTTC
CDR3 protein: CASSDPRYEQYF

J gene: TRBJ2-5
D gene: .
CDR3 length: 12
V gene: TRBV6-6
clone size: few
CDR3 DNA: TGTGCCAGCACGAGGGGACAAGAGACCCAGTACTTC
CDR3 protein: CASTRGQETQYF

J gene: TRBJ2-1
D gene: TRBD2
CDR3 length: 16
V gene: TRBV4-1
clone size: few
CDR3 DNA: TGCGCCAGCAGTGGCGGGAGGGCCTTGAAAAACAATGAGCAGTTCTTC
CDR3 protein: CASSGGRALKNNEQFF

J gene: TRBJ1-5
D gene: .
CDR3 length: 16
V gene: TRBV25-1
clone size: .
CDR3 DNA: TGTGCCAGCAGTGAAGGCCGGGGCTCACTCAATCAGCCCCAGCATTTT
CDR3 protein: CASSEGRGSLNQPQHF

J gene: TRBJ2-7
D gene: .
CDR3 length: 14
V gene: TRBV6-5
clone size: .
CDR3 DNA: TGTGCCAGCAGTTACGGCATCGGGGCGTACGAGCAGTACTTC
CDR3 protein: CASSYGIGAYEQYF

J gene: TRBJ1-1
D gene: .
CDR3 length: 13
V gene: TRBV29-1
clone size: few
CDR3 DNA: TGCAGCGCCCTCCTCGGGGAAGGCACTGAAGCTTTCTTT
CDR3 protein: CSALLGEGTEAFF

J gene: TRBJ2-1
D gene: TRBD2
CDR3 length: 16
V gene: TRBV5-6
clone size: .
CDR3 DNA: TGTGCCAGCAGCTTGGCCCCCGGGAGGACTCACAATGAGCAGTTCTTC
CDR3 protein: CASSLAPGRTHNEQFF

J gene: TRBJ2-7
D gene: .
CDR3 length: 14
V gene: TRBV6-5
clone size: .
CDR3 DNA: TGTGCCAGCAGTGACCTGGGACGGCGGGGCGAGCAGTACTTC
CDR3 protein: CASSDLGRRGEQYF